The 27 T cell receptor beta chains below come from one sample, sequenced in a study of T cells after posttransplantation cyclophosphamide. Repertoires were generated with immunoSEQ multiplex PCR, while TCRdb's copy carries only in-frame clones and drops some. The repertoire consists of about 14,000 clones, none detected only once. A marrow graft followed busulfan-fludarabine conditioning, with cyclophosphamide on days +3 and +4. The source was PBMCs, collected around 1,200 days after allogeneic stem cell transplant with posttransplant cyclophosphamide. Receptors originate from a female patient between 40 and 55 years old who received an allogeneic stem cell transplant from a related donor, was CMV-positive, and had no GVHD. The graft donor may have given rise to some T cells.

This clone was recorded at least ten times. The chain carries TRBV19 and TRBJ2-7, with D tentatively TRBD2 (6 bases). Germline values: CDR1 LNHDA, CDR2 SQIVND (reference sequence). The CDR3 runs 14 residues. Trimming left V 5 bases short and J 1 base short, with 12 bases between. In DNA, the CDR3 is TGTGCCAGTAGTCCGGGACTTAGGTCCTACGAGCAGTACTTC. Its protein is CASSPGLRSYEQYF.

This clone was observed a few times. The chain recombines TRBV18 with TRBJ1-1; 9 nucleotides agree with TRBD1. This CDR3 comprises 17 residues. The germline V gene has CDR1 KGHSH and CDR2 LQKENI. V gave up 1 base and J gave up 1 base; unmatched junction bases: 7. The CDR3 DNA reads TGTGCCAGCTCACCACTGGGACAGGGACAAGGGAACACTGAAGCTTTCTTT. It is translated as CASSPLGQGQGNTEAFF.

In this sample, this clone turned up many times. This chain joins TRBV7-6 and TRBJ1-6; D ambiguous. With 1 base removed from V and 0 bases from J, the gap between germline ends came to 4 bases. Looked up from germline, CDR1 is SGHVS and CDR2 is FNYEAQ. The CDR3 covers 15 residues. This CDR3 reads CASSLESSYNSPLHF. In DNA form, the CDR3 reads TGTGCCAGCAGCTTAGAGAGCTCCTATAATTCACCCCTCCACTTT. The whole variable domain, remainder taken from reference TRBV7-6 and TRBJ1-6, is GAGVSQSPRYKVTKRGQDVALRCDPISGHVSLYWYRQALGQGPEFLTYFNYEAQQDKSGLPNDRFSAERPEGSISTLTIQRTEQRDSAMYRCASSLESSYNSPLHFGNGTRLTVT.

This clone came up a few times. The chain couples TRBV2 to TRBJ2-1; 9 positions match TRBD1. Germline V CDR1 and CDR2: SNHLY, FYNNEI. Unmatched junction bases numbered 5, after V lost 4 bases and J lost 4 bases. The CDR3 loop spans 15 amino acids. The CDR3 loop reads CASSGWDRVYNEQFF. The CDR3 coding sequence is TGTGCCAGCAGTGGATGGGACAGGGTTTACAATGAGCAGTTCTTC.

This clone was counted at least ten times. This chain uses TRBV4-1 with TRBJ2-1; TRBD2 agrees at 7 bases. The CDR3 runs to 16 residues. Trimming at V came to 1 base and at J to 4 bases, leaving 7 bases not matched to a gene. Germline V CDR1 and CDR2: MGHRA, YSYEKL. CDR3: CASSQGSSGFYNEQFF. The CDR3 bases are TGCGCCAGCAGCCAAGGTTCTAGCGGCTTTTACAATGAGCAGTTCTTC.

This clone was counted ten times or more. This rearrangement joins TRBV29-1 to TRBJ1-3; possible D gene TRBD1, 6 bases. The V gene lost 7 bases and the J gene lost 0 bases, with 13 bases spanning the gap. CDR1 SQVTM and CDR2 ANQGSEA come from the germline V gene. This CDR3 is built from 14 residues. CDR3 sequence reads: CSAWDTNSGNTIYF. DNA of the CDR3: TGCAGCGCTTGGGACACCAACTCTGGAAACACCATATATTTT.

This clone was detected a few times. The chain links TRBV19 to TRBJ1-2; perhaps TRBD1 as D (5 bases). Trimming cost V 1 base and J 8 bases, with 14 bases left between them. The CDR3 extends over 14 amino acids. The germline gives CDR1 LNHDA, CDR2 SQIVND (reference sequence). CDR3 region: CASSIGRDSRGYTF. As DNA, the CDR3 is TGTGCCAGTAGTATAGGCAGGGATTCAAGAGGCTACACCTTC.

The sample holds many counts of this clone. This rearrangement joins TRBV28 to TRBJ1-1; D is ambiguous. V lost 6 bases and J lost 3, with 14 bases in between. CDR3 length: 14 amino acids. CDR1 MDHEN and CDR2 SYDVKM come from the germline V gene. The CDR3 DNA sequence: TGTGCCAGCAGACGGGTGATGAGGGACACTGAAGCTTTCTTT. Its protein product is CASRRVMRDTEAFF.

This clone was picked up many times. CDR3 bases: TGTGCCATCAGTGGGAACTCAGGGGGAACTGGAAACACCATATATTTT. This gives the protein CAISGNSGGTGNTIYF. The chain couples TRBV10-3 to TRBJ1-3; 7 bases line up with TRBD1. The V and J ends lost 4 bases and 2 bases, in that order; junction bases with no gene match: 8. The CDR3 spans 16 residues. The germline CDR1 and CDR2 sequences are ENHRY and SYGVKD.

There are many counts of this clone. V usage is TRBV5-4 and J usage is TRBJ2-5; D unclear. The CDR3 sequence is 16 residues long. Trimming pared 5 bases from V and 3 bases from J, leaving 20 bases between. CDR1 and CDR2 (germline): SGHNT, YYREEE (reference sequence). CDR3 residues: CASSIDRRLLEETQYF. CDR3 sequence (DNA): TGTGCCAGCAGTATCGATCGCCGACTCCTCGAAGAGACCCAGTACTTC.

There are many counts of this clone. The chain has TRBV19 and TRBJ2-1, with 11 positions matching TRBD1. This CDR3 is 15 amino acids long. After removal of 3 bases from V and 5 bases from J, the junction contained 3 bases not matched to a gene. The germline V gene encodes CDR1 LNHDA and CDR2 SQIVND (reference sequence). CDR3 sequence: CASSIGTGGHNEQFF. The DNA for the CDR3 is TGTGCCAGTAGTATTGGGACAGGGGGACACAATGAGCAGTTCTTC. The variable domain in full, with the rest retrieved from reference TRBV19 and TRBJ2-1, is DGGITQSPKYLFRKEGQNVTLSCEQNLNHDAMYWYRQDPGQGLRLIYYSQIVNDFQKGDIAEGYSVSREKKESFPLTVTSAQKNPTAFYLCASSIGTGGHNEQFFGPGTRLTVL.

The sample holds a few counts of this clone. The chain carries TRBV27 and TRBJ2-5; 8 positions agree with TRBD2. With 0 bases clipped from V and 5 bases from J, the junction kept 8 bases outside the gene matches. The CDR3 length is 16 residues. The V gene's germline CDR1 is MNHEY and CDR2 SMNVEV (reference sequence). The CDR3 here is CASSLSYGGAWETQYF. The DNA of the CDR3 is TGTGCCAGCAGTTTATCTTACGGGGGGGCCTGGGAGACCCAGTACTTC.

This clone has a count of ten or more. This chain links TRBV5-1 with TRBJ2-3; D unresolved. V was pared by 0 bases and J by 2 bases, with 13 bases between. The CDR3 runs to 16 residues. CDR1 is SGHRS, CDR2 YFSETQ, per germline. The CDR3 loop is CASSLEESVFTDTQYF. CDR3 nucleotides: TGCGCCAGCAGCTTGGAGGAGTCGGTCTTCACAGATACGCAGTATTTT.

This clone was counted at least ten times. The genes are TRBV15 and TRBJ2-1; TRBD1 agrees at 12 bases. V lost 0 bases, J lost 8 bases, and 8 bases stayed unmatched. CDR1 is LNHNV and CDR2 is YYDKDF in the germline V gene (reference sequence). The length of the CDR3 is 17 residues. CDR3 coding DNA: TGTGCCACCAGCAGAGATCCCCCGGGACAGGGGGCTGATGAGCAGTTCTTC. Its protein is CATSRDPPGQGADEQFF.

In this sample, this clone turned up a few times. This rearrangement joins TRBV7-9 to TRBJ2-2; 7 nucleotides align to TRBD1. This CDR3 has 14 residues. V lost 5 bases and J lost 7; bases outside the gene matches: 7. Germline lookup yields CDR1 SEHNR and CDR2 FQNEAQ (reference sequence). The CDR3 region has the DNA TGTGCCAGCAGCCTCGGGACAGACCACGGGGAGCTGTTTTTT. As protein: CASSLGTDHGELFF.

The sample holds many counts of this clone. This rearrangement joins TRBV29-1 to TRBJ2-7, with D possibly being TRBD1 (5 bases). This CDR3 contains 12 residues. Germline loops: CDR1 SQVTM, CDR2 ANQGSEA. V gave up 7 bases and J gave up 3 bases, with 13 bases separating them. The CDR3 bases are TGCAGCGCCGGTGGAACAGGCTACGAGCAGTACTTC. Protein: CSAGGTGYEQYF.

This clone was counted many times. The rearrangement uses TRBV4-2 and TRBJ2-5; 12 nucleotides agree with TRBD2. The CDR3 length is 18 residues. Germline V gene sequence: CDR1 LGHNA, CDR2 YNFKEQ. With V trimmed by 1 base and J by 2 bases, 8 bases remained unmatched. The chain's CDR3 is CASSQGSSGGARQETQYF. In nucleotides, the CDR3 is TGTGCCAGCAGCCAAGGGTCTAGCGGGGGGGCTCGACAAGAGACCCAGTACTTC.

Ten or more counts support this clone. The rearrangement uses TRBV10-3 and TRBJ1-1, with 9 positions matching TRBD1. Germline CDR1 and CDR2: ENHRY and SYGVKD. CDR3 size: 13 residues. V was clipped by 7 bases and J by 4 bases; unmatched bases: 4. The CDR3 sequence: CAIKRDRVTEAFF. The CDR3 region has the DNA TGTGCCATCAAGAGGGACAGGGTCACTGAAGCTTTCTTT.

A remark on this clone: Other DNA sequences in this sample translate to the same CDR3. The chain combines TRBV9 with TRBJ2-7, with TRBD1 as a possible D gene (6 bases). The CDR3 consists of 15 residues. V was shortened by 7 bases and J by 2 bases, with 19 bases between the two germline ends. Germline CDR1 reads SGDLS; CDR2 reads YYNGEE. The CDR3 region is CASCFGQGTAYEQYF. The DNA for the CDR3 is TGTGCCAGCTGTTTCGGGCAGGGGACGGCCTACGAGCAGTACTTC.

The V and J genes are TRBV11-3 and TRBJ2-3; 9 bases map to TRBD2. Germline CDR1 and CDR2: SGHNT and YENEEA. J lost 7 bases, V lost 5 bases, and 7 bases had no gene match. The CDR3 contains 14 residues. This chain's CDR3 is CASSMGGGVNTQYF. The DNA for the CDR3 is TGTGCCAGCAGCATGGGCGGGGGGGTGAATACGCAGTATTTT.

This clone was seen more than once but under ten times. This chain uses TRBV6-1 with TRBJ2-7, with D possibly being TRBD2 (7 bases). The V gene's germline CDR1 is MNHNS and CDR2 SASEGT. V gave up 3 bases and J gave up 3 bases, with 15 bases separating them. This CDR3 has 15 residues. This chain's CDR3 is CASSDLGGAHYEQYF. The CDR3 DNA follows: TGTGCCAGCAGTGATCTTGGGGGGGCGCACTACGAGCAGTACTTC.

The chain is built from TRBV4-2 and TRBJ2-5; 11 bases agree with TRBD2. Germline trimming cut 1 base from V and 1 base from J; bases unmatched to any gene: 11. Germline V CDR1 and CDR2: LGHNA, YNFKEQ. CDR3 length: 19 amino acids. CDR3 protein: CASSQVVAGGRSPQETQYF. CDR3 bases: TGTGCCAGCAGCCAAGTGGTAGCGGGGGGGCGTTCGCCCCAAGAGACCCAGTACTTC.

This clone occurred many times. J is TRBJ2-7 and V is TRBV4-3, with a possible D match to TRBD1 (5 bases). V was shortened by 1 base and J by 5 bases, with 15 bases between the two germline ends. Germline assignment: CDR1 LGHNA and CDR2 YSLEER. The CDR3 is 15 amino acids. CDR3 sequence reads: CASSQVPGNIHEQYF. The CDR3 DNA is TGCGCCAGCAGCCAAGTCCCAGGGAATATCCACGAGCAGTACTTC.

This clone was seen repeatedly, ten times or more. This rearrangement joins TRBV5-1 to TRBJ2-7; 7 bases are a match to TRBD1. After removal of 0 bases from V and 5 bases from J, the junction contained 5 bases not matched to a gene. The CDR3 is 14 residues long. The V gene's germline CDR1 is SGHRS and CDR2 YFSETQ. The CDR3 DNA reads as TGCGCCAGCAGCTTGGGACAGGGTGTTGACGAGCAGTACTTC. Its translation: CASSLGQGVDEQYF.

This clone was detected many times. The J gene is TRBJ1-2, the V gene TRBV6-6; perhaps TRBD1 as D (5 bases). In germline, CDR1 is MNHNY, CDR2 SVGAGI (reference sequence). The CDR3 length is 14 residues. Trimming left V 3 bases short and J 3 bases short, with 11 bases between. The CDR3 DNA is TGTGCCAGCAGTTATTACGACAGTGACTATGGCTACACCTTC. Amino acids: CASSYYDSDYGYTF.

This clone was counted ten times or more. The chain combines TRBV27 with TRBJ1-2; tentatively, D is TRBD1 (6 bases). This CDR3 contains 15 residues. V lost 1 base and J 4 bases, leaving 13 bases between the germline ends. Germline V lookup: CDR1 MNHEY, CDR2 SMNVEV (reference sequence). CDR3 in amino acids: CASSLWAGVSYGYTF. Here the CDR3 DNA reads TGTGCCAGCAGTTTATGGGCAGGGGTTAGCTATGGCTACACCTTC.

The chain combines TRBV7-3 with TRBJ2-1; possibly TRBD2 for D (7 bases). Trimming stripped 5 bases from V and 2 bases from J, with 13 bases between. Germline V gene sequence: CDR1 SGHTA, CDR2 FQGTGA. CDR3 length: 15 residues. CDR3 in DNA: TGTGCCAGCAGCGAAGGGGGGGCGGCCTACAATGAGCAGTTCTTC. It yields the protein CASSEGGAAYNEQFF.